The clone carrying this T cell receptor beta chain was observed many times. This sample is drawn from a study of T cells in Graves' hyperthyroidism and ophthalmopathy. What was amplified from RNA transcripts were TCR beta CDR3 regions. A first-round RT-PCR of the TCR CDR3 used the HTBI primer set. MiXCR, applied by TCRdb to the multiplex PCR reads, yields one record per CDR3 protein. The sample records a few hundred thousand distinct CDR3 sequences, around a sixth being singletons. CDR3 length: 19 amino acids. The trim removed 10 bases at V and 4 bases at J, leaving 26 bases unmatched. Germline values: CDR1 MDHEN, CDR2 SYDVKM.

This chain uses TRBV28 with TRBJ1-1; 8 positions match TRBD1. Specimen: blood. This TCR derives from a woman in her thirties with Graves' hyperthyroidism. CDR3 in amino acids: CATTNQGQGPTLRVTEAFF. The CDR3 coding sequence is TGTGCCACCACGAATCAAGGACAGGGCCCGACCCTTCGTGTCACTGAAGCTTTCTTT.